This is a list of T cell receptor beta chains from one sample in a study of post-analysis software for immune sequencing data. TCRdb redid the calling of the PCR reads with MiXCR, one entry per CDR3 protein. The table includes some 690,000 distinct CDR3 sequences, about 60% detected once. Sample: blood. These receptors were taken from a girl between 2 and 10 years old with multiple sclerosis. Both conserved end residues are part of each CDR3. Each record gives: D gene, J gene, clone size, V gene, CDR3 DNA, CDR3 protein. D genes are given only for firm matches. Size is stated for part of the rows, as once, few or many counts, or as a class when the clone is expanded.

d_gene: NA
j_gene: TRBJ2-1
abundance: NA
v_gene: TRBV11-1
CDR3nt: TGTGCCAGCAGCGATCAAGCCTCCTACAATGAGCAGTTCTTC
CDR3aa: CASSDQASYNEQFF

d_gene: NA
j_gene: TRBJ2-4
abundance: NA
v_gene: TRBV7-9
CDR3nt: TGTGCCAGCAGCTCTAGGGGGGGAAACATTCAGTACTTC
CDR3aa: CASSSRGGNIQYF

d_gene: TRBD1
j_gene: TRBJ2-3
abundance: NA
v_gene: TRBV3-1
CDR3nt: TGTGCCAGCAGCCAGGCCATAACCGGGACAGGGAATTCAGATACGCAGTATTTT
CDR3aa: CASSQAITGTGNSDTQYF

d_gene: NA
j_gene: TRBJ2-6
abundance: NA
v_gene: TRBV7-3
CDR3nt: TGTGCCAGCAGCTTTTTCGGGGCCAACGTCCTGACTTTC
CDR3aa: CASSFFGANVLTF

d_gene: NA
j_gene: TRBJ2-2
abundance: NA
v_gene: TRBV5-1
CDR3nt: TGCGCCAGCAGCTCTTCGGGAGGGGAGCTGTTTTTT
CDR3aa: CASSSSGGELFF

d_gene: NA
j_gene: TRBJ2-1
abundance: NA
v_gene: TRBV7-8
CDR3nt: TGTGCCAGCAGCTTAGAAGGGTGGGCTTGGGATGAGCAGTTCTTC
CDR3aa: CASSLEGWAWDEQFF

d_gene: NA
j_gene: TRBJ1-2
abundance: NA
v_gene: TRBV19
CDR3nt: TGTGCCAGTAGTATCTTATCCAGGTCTGGGGGCTACACCTTC
CDR3aa: CASSILSRSGGYTF

d_gene: TRBD2
j_gene: TRBJ2-3
abundance: NA
v_gene: TRBV12-3/TRBV12-4
CDR3nt: TGTGCCAGCAGTTTAAGTAGCGGGGGTGTAGATACGCAGTATTTT
CDR3aa: CASSLSSGGVDTQYF

d_gene: NA
j_gene: TRBJ2-3
abundance: NA
v_gene: TRBV7-2
CDR3nt: TGTGCCAGCAGCCTGGCGTGGGATACGCAGTATTTT
CDR3aa: CASSLAWDTQYF

d_gene: NA
j_gene: TRBJ1-5
abundance: NA
v_gene: TRBV20-1
CDR3nt: TGCAGTGCTACACCGCCCGACAGGCGGCATCAGCCCCAGCATTTT
CDR3aa: CSATPPDRRHQPQHF

d_gene: NA
j_gene: TRBJ1-2
abundance: NA
v_gene: TRBV29-1
CDR3nt: TGCAGCGTTGAGGGTGCGGGGGCGGGCTATGGCTACACCTTC
CDR3aa: CSVEGAGAGYGYTF

d_gene: NA
j_gene: TRBJ1-2
abundance: NA
v_gene: TRBV5-5
CDR3nt: TGTGCCAGCAGCTTGGAAGAAGGGAGGAACTATGGCTACACCTTC
CDR3aa: CASSLEEGRNYGYTF

d_gene: NA
j_gene: TRBJ2-5
abundance: few
v_gene: TRBV12-3/TRBV12-4
CDR3nt: TGTGCCAGCCGGGGGGCGAAGGCTCAAGAGACCCAGTACTTC
CDR3aa: CASRGAKAQETQYF

d_gene: NA
j_gene: TRBJ2-5
abundance: NA
v_gene: TRBV25-1
CDR3nt: TGTGCCAGCACCAACCCCGGGGCAGGCCAAGAGACCCAGTACTTC
CDR3aa: CASTNPGAGQETQYF